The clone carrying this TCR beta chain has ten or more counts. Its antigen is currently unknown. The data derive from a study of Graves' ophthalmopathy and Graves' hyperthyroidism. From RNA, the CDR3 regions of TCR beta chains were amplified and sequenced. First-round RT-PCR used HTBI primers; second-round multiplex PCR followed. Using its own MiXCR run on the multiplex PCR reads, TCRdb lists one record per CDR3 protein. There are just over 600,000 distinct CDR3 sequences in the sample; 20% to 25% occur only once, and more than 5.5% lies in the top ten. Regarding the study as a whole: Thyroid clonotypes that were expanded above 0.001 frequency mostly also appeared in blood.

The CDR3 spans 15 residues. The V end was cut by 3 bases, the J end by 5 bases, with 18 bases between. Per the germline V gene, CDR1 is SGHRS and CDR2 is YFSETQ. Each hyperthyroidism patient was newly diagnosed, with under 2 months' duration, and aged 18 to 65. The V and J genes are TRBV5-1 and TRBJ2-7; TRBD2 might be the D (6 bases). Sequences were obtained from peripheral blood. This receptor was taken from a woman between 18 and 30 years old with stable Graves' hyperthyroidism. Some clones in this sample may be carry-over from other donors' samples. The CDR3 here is CASSYRIPGGNEQYF. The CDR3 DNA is TGCGCCAGCAGCTACAGGATACCTGGCGGGAACGAGCAGTACTTC.